This TCR beta chain was found in a study of T cell changes during pregnancy in multiple sclerosis. Measured with immunoSEQ multiplex PCR; TCRdb has only the in-frame clones, and not every one. The sample has approximately 21,000 clones, just under 85% seen once. This clone appeared a few times. Sequencing was performed on CD8+ T cells from peripheral blood mononuclear cells, taken in the first trimester of pregnancy. This receptor was obtained from a female donor in good health, enrolled as a control in a pregnancy study.

The DNA of the CDR3 is TGCGCCAGCAGTGAAGAACAGGCATCCTACGAGCAGTACTTC. Residues: CASSEEQASYEQYF. The V gene is TRBV10-1, the J gene TRBJ2-7; TRBD1 is a possible D gene (5 bases). Germline V gives CDR1 WNHNN, CDR2 SYGVQD (reference sequence). The CDR3 consists of 14 residues. Trimming took 3 bases from V and 1 from J, leaving 10 bases between them.